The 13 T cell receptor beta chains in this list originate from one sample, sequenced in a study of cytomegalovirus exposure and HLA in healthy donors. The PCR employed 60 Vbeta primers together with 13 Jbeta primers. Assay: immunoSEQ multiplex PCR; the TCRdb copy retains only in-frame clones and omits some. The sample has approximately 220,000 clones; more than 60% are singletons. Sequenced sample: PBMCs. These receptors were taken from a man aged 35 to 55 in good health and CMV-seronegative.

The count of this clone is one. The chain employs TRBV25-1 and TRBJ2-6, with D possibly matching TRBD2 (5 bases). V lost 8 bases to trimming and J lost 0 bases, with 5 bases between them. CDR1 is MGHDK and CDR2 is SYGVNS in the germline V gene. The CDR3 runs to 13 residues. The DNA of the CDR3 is TGTGCCAGCCGGGACTCTGGGGCCAACGTCCTGACTTTC. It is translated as CASRDSGANVLTF.

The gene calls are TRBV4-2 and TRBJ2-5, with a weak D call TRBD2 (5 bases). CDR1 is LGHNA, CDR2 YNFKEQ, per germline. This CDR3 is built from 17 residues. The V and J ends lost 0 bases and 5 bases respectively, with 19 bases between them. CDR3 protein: CASSQDQEVRGEETQYF. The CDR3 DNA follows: TGTGCCAGCAGCCAAGATCAGGAGGTGCGTGGGGAGGAGACCCAGTACTTC.

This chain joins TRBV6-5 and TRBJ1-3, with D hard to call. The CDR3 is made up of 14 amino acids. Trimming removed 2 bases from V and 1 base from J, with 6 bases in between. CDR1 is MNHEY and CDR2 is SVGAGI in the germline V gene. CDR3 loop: CASSYRQSGNTIYF. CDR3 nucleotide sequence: TGTGCCAGCAGTTACCGACAATCTGGAAACACCATATATTTT.

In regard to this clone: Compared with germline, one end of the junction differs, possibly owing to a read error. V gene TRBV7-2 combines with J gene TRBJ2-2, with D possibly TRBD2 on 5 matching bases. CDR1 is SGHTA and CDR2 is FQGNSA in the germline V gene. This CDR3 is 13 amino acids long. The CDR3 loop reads CASSLGSYGKLFF. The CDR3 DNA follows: TGTGCCAGCAGCTTAGGGTCTTACGGGAAGCTGTTTTTT.

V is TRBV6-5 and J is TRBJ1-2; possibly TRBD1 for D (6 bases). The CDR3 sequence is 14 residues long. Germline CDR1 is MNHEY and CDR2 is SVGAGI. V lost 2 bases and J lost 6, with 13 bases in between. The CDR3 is CASSYSTGSDGYTF. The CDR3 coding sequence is TGTGCCAGCAGTTACAGCACAGGGTCCGATGGCTACACCTTC.

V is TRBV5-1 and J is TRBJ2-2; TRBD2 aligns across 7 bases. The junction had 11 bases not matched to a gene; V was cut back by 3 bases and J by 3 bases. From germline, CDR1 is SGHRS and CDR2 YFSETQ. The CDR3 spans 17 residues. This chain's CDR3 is CASSYLLLARDTGELFF. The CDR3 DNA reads TGCGCCAGCAGCTACCTACTACTAGCGCGAGACACCGGGGAGCTGTTTTTT.

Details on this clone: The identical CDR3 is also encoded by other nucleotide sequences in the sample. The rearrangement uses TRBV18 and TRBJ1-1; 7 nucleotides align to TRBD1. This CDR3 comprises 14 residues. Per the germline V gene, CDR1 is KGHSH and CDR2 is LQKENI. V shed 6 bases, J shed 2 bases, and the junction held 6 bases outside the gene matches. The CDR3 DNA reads TGTGCCAGCTCTCCAGGGACAGCAAACACTGAAGCTTTCTTT. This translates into CASSPGTANTEAFF. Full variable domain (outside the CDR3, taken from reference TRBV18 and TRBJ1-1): NAGVMQNPRHLVRRRGQEARLRCSPMKGHSHVYWYRQLPEEGLKFMVYLQKENIIDESGMPKERFSAEFPKEGPSILRIQQVVRGDSAAYFCASSPGTANTEAFFGQGTRLTVV.

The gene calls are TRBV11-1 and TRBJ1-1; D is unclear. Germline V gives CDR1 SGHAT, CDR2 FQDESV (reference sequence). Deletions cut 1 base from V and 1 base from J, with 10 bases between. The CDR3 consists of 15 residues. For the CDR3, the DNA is TGTGCCAGCAGCTTAGAGCTGGGGAGGAACACTGAAGCTTTCTTT. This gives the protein CASSLELGRNTEAFF.

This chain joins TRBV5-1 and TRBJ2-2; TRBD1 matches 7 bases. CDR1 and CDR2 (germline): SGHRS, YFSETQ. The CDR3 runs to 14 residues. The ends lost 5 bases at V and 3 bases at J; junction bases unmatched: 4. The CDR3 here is CASRRQGYTGELFF. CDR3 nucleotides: TGCGCCAGCAGGCGACAGGGATACACCGGGGAGCTGTTTTTT. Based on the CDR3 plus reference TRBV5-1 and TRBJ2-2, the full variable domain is KAGVTQTPRYLIKTRGQQVTLSCSPISGHRSVSWYQQTPGQGLQFLFEYFSETQRNKGNFPGRFSGRQFSNSRSEMNVSTLELGDSALYLCASRRQGYTGELFFGEGSRLTVL.

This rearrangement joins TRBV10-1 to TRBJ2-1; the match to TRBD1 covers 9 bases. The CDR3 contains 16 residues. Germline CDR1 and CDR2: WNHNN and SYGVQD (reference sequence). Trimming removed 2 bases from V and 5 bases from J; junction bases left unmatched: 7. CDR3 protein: CASSELWDREHNEQFF. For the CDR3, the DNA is TGCGCCAGCAGTGAGCTTTGGGACAGGGAACACAATGAGCAGTTCTTC.

The CDR3: CASSEAGGRAELFF. Here the CDR3 DNA reads TGTGCCAGCAGTGAAGCTGGGGGCAGGGCAGAGCTGTTTTTT. V gene TRBV2 combines with J gene TRBJ1-4; D is possibly TRBD1 (6 bases). Germline values: CDR1 SNHLY, CDR2 FYNNEI. With 0 bases removed from V and 14 bases from J, the gap between germline ends came to 16 bases. This CDR3 is built from 14 residues.

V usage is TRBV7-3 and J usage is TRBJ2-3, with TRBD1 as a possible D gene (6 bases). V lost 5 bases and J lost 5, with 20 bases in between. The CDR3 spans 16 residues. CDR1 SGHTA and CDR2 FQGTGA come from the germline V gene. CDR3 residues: CASSLLGHTAGDTQYF. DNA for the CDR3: TGTGCCAGCAGCCTCTTGGGACACACCGCGGGAGATACGCAGTATTTT.

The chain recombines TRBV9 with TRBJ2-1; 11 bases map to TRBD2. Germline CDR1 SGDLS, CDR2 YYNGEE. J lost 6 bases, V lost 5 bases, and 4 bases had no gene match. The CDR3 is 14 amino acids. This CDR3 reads CASSLGLAANEQFF. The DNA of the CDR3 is TGTGCCAGCAGTTTGGGACTAGCGGCCAATGAGCAGTTCTTC.